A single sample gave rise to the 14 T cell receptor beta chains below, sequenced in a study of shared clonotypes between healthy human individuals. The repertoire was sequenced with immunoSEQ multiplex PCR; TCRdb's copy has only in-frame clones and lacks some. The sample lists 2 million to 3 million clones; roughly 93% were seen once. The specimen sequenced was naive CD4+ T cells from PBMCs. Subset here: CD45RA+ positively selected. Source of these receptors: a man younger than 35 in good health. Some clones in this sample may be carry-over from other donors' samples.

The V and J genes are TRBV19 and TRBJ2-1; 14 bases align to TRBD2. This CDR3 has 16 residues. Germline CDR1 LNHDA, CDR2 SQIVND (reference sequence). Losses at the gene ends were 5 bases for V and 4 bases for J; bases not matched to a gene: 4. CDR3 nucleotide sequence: TGTGCCAGTAGTCCGGGGACTAGCGGGGGTTACAATGAGCAGTTCTTC. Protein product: CASSPGTSGGYNEQFF.

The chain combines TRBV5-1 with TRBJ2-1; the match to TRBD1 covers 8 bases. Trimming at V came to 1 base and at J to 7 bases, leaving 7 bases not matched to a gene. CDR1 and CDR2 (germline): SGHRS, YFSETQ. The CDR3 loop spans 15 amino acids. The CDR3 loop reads CASSLTGGYLNEQFF. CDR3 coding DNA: TGCGCCAGCAGCTTGACAGGGGGTTATTTGAATGAGCAGTTCTTC. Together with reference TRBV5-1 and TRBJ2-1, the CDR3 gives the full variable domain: KAGVTQTPRYLIKTRGQQVTLSCSPISGHRSVSWYQQTPGQGLQFLFEYFSETQRNKGNFPGRFSGRQFSNSRSEMNVSTLELGDSALYLCASSLTGGYLNEQFFGPGTRLTVL.

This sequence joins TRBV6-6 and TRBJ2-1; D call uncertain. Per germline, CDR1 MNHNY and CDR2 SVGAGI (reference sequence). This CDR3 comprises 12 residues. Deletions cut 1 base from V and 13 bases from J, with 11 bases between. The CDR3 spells CASSYLDRGQFF. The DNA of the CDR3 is TGTGCCAGCAGTTACTTGGACCGAGGACAGTTCTTC.

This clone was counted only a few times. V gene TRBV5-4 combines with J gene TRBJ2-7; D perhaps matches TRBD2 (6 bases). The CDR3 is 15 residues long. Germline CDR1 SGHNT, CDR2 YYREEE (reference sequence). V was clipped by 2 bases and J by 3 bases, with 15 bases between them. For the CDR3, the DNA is TGTGCCAGCAGCTTCGACGGGAGTCCCCTCTACGAGCAGTACTTC. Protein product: CASSFDGSPLYEQYF.

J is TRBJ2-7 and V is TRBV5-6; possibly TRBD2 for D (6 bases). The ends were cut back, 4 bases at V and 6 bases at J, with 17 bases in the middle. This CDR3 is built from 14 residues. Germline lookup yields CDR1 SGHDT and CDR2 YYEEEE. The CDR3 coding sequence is TGTGCCAGCAGCGTGAAGGTTGGACTATTCGAGCAGTACTTC. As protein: CASSVKVGLFEQYF.

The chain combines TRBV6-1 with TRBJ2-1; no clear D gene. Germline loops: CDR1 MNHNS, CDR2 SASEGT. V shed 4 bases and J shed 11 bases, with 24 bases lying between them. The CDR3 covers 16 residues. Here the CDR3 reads CASSVSLSQRPLKQFF. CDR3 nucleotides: TGTGCCAGCAGTGTAAGTCTTAGCCAGCGCCCATTGAAGCAGTTCTTC.

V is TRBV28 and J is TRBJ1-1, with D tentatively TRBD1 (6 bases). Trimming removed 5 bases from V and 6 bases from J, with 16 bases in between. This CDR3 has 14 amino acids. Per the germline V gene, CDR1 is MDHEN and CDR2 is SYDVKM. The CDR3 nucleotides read TGTGCCAGCAGTCAGCCGTCGACAGGACCTGAAGCTTTCTTT. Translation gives CASSQPSTGPEAFF.

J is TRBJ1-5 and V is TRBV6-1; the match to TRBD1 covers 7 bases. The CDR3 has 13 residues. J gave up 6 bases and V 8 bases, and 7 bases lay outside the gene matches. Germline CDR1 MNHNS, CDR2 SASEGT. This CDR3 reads CASRRGQIQPQHF. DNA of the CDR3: TGTGCCAGCCGCAGGGGACAGATTCAGCCCCAGCATTTT.

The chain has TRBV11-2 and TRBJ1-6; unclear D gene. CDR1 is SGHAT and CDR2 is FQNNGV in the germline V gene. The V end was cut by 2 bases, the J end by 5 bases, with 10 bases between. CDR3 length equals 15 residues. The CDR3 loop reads CASSLRQPNNSPLHF. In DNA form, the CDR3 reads TGTGCCAGCAGCTTAAGGCAGCCGAATAATTCACCCCTCCACTTT. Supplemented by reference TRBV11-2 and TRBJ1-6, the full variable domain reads EAGVAQSPRYKIIEKRQSVAFWCNPISGHATLYWYQQILGQGPKLLIQFQNNGVVDDSQLPKDRFSAERLKGVDSTLKIQPAKLEDSAVYLCASSLRQPNNSPLHFGNGTRLTVT.

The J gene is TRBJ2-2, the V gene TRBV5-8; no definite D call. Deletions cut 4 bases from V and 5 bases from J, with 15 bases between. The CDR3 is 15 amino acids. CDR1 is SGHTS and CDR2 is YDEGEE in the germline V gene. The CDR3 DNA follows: TGTGCCAGCAGCCTGGTAACAAGTCCTACCGGGGAGCTGTTTTTT. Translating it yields CASSLVTSPTGELFF. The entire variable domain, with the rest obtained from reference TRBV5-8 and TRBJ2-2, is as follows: EAGVTQSPTHLIKTRGQQATLRCSPISGHTSVYWYQQALGLGLQFLLWYDEGEERNRGNFPPRFSGRQFPNYSSELNVNALELEDSALYLCASSLVTSPTGELFFGEGSRLTVL.

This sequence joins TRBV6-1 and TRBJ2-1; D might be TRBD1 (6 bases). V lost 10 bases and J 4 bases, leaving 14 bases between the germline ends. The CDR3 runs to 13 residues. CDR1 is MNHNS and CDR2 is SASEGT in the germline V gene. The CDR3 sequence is CAIPDRRYNEQFF. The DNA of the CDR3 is TGTGCCATTCCCGACAGGAGGTACAATGAGCAGTTCTTC.

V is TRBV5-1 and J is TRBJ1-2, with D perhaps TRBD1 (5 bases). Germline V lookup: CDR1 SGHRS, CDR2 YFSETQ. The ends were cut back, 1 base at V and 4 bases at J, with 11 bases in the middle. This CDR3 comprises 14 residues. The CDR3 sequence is CASSLLGDGYGYTF. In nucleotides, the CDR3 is TGCGCCAGCAGCTTGTTAGGGGATGGCTATGGCTACACCTTC.

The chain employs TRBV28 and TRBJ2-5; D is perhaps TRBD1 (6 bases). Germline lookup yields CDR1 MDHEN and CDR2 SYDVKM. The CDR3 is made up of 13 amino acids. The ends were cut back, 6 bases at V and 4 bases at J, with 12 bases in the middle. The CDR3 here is CASRPTGIETQYF. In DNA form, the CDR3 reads TGTGCCAGCAGGCCAACAGGGATAGAGACCCAGTACTTC. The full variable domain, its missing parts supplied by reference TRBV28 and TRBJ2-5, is DVKVTQSSRYLVKRTGEKVFLECVQDMDHENMFWYRQDPGLGLRLIYFSYDVKMKEKGDIPEGYSVSREKKERFSLILESASTNQTSMYLCASRPTGIETQYFGPGTRLLVL.

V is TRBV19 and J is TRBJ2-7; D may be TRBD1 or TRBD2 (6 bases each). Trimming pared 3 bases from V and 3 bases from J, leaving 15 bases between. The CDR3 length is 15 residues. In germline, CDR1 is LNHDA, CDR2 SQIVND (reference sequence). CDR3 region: CASSMGGHPNYEQYF. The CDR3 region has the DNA TGTGCCAGTAGTATGGGGGGCCACCCCAACTACGAGCAGTACTTC.